Below, 13 T cell receptor beta chains from the same sample are listed, as sequenced in a study of CD8 T cells in ankylosing spondylitis. TCRdb called the 5' RACE reads again in MiXCR, with one record for every CDR3 protein. The sample lists about 100,000 distinct CDR3 sequences, about 9.1% occurring once. The sequenced sample consisted of blood, either unsorted or a sorted T cell fraction (not recorded which). These receptors were taken from a male donor with ankylosing spondylitis or in good health (not recorded which).

The J gene is TRBJ2-2, the V gene TRBV4-2; 12 bases align to TRBD2. Germline loops: CDR1 LGHNA, CDR2 YNFKEQ. V shed 4 bases, J shed 3 bases, and the junction held 3 bases outside the gene matches. The CDR3 contains 16 residues. In DNA form, the CDR3 reads TGTGCCAGCAGCCTACTAGCGGGGGGATACACCGGGGAGCTGTTTTTT. It translates to CASSLLAGGYTGELFF.

This clonotype has a count of ten or more. The chain combines TRBV11-2 with TRBJ2-7, with 10 bases lining up with TRBD2. V lost 4 bases to trimming and J lost 2 bases; unmatched junction nucleotides: 5. CDR1 and CDR2 (germline): SGHAT, FQNNGV. CDR3 size: 15 residues. The CDR3, as DNA: TGTGCCAGCAGCTCCACGGGACTAGCGACCTACGAGCAGTACTTC. This codes for CASSSTGLATYEQYF.

This clonotype has at least ten counts. The chain recombines TRBV28 with TRBJ2-7, with 11 bases aligning to TRBD1. J was trimmed by 3 bases and V by 5 bases; bases with no gene match: 6. The V gene's germline CDR1 is MDHEN and CDR2 SYDVKM. The CDR3 runs to 15 residues. The CDR3 spells CASSLSGTGGYEQYF. CDR3 coding DNA: TGTGCCAGCAGTCTCTCCGGGACAGGGGGCTACGAGCAGTACTTC. Filled out from reference TRBV28 and TRBJ2-7, the complete variable domain reads DVKVTQSSRYLVKRTGEKVFLECVQDMDHENMFWYRQDPGLGLRLIYFSYDVKMKEKGDIPEGYSVSREKKERFSLILESASTNQTSMYLCASSLSGTGGYEQYFGPGTRLTVT.

In this sample, this clonotype turned up many times. The genes are TRBV12-3 or TRBV12-4 and TRBJ2-5, with 11 nucleotides matching TRBD2. V lost 4 bases and J lost 5; bases outside the gene matches: 6. The CDR3 runs 15 residues. The CDR3 here is CASSSQLAGEETQYF. The CDR3 region has the DNA TGTGCCAGCAGTTCCCAACTAGCGGGGGAGGAGACCCAGTACTTC.

A few counts support this clonotype. The rearrangement links TRBV7-8 to TRBJ1-5, with a possible D match to TRBD1 (5 bases). The germline V and J ends were trimmed by 5 bases and 0 bases, with 14 bases remaining between them. Per the germline V gene, CDR1 is SGHVS and CDR2 is FQNEAQ. This CDR3 is 16 amino acids long. CDR3: CASSQSRGDSNQPQHF. The CDR3 nucleotides are TGTGCCAGCAGCCAAAGCCGGGGGGATAGCAATCAGCCCCAGCATTTT.

This clonotype has a count of ten or more. V gene TRBV10-3 combines with J gene TRBJ1-6, with no clear D. The CDR3 totals 12 residues. Germline assignment: CDR1 ENHRY and CDR2 SYGVKD. Trimming took off 0 bases at V and 9 bases at J, with 3 bases between the two ends. The CDR3 DNA reads as TGTGCCATCAGTGAGTCGCTTTCACCCCTCCACTTT. Its translation: CAISESLSPLHF.

This clonotype was seen at least ten times. The chain uses TRBV7-8 and TRBJ2-7, with D possibly being TRBD2 (6 bases). The CDR3 spans 14 residues. V lost 5 bases and J 6 bases, leaving 17 bases between the germline ends. The germline CDR1 and CDR2 sequences are SGHVS and FQNEAQ. This chain's CDR3 is CASSRTEGRVEQYF. CDR3 nucleotide sequence: TGTGCCAGCAGCCGAACGGAGGGGCGGGTCGAGCAGTACTTC.

This clonotype has at least ten counts. The chain employs TRBV20-1 and TRBJ2-1, with 8 bases that match TRBD2. The trim removed 5 bases at V and 3 bases at J, leaving 9 bases unmatched. This CDR3 comprises 15 residues. From germline, CDR1 is DFQATT and CDR2 SNEGSKA (reference sequence). In DNA form, the CDR3 reads TGCAGTGCTTTAGCCGGACTAGCAATCTACAATGAGCAGTTCTTC. Translating it yields CSALAGLAIYNEQFF.

This clonotype was detected many times. The chain employs TRBV13 and TRBJ2-5; TRBD1 is a possible D gene (6 bases). The V gene's germline CDR1 is PRHDT and CDR2 FYEKMQ (reference sequence). The CDR3 length is 14 residues. V lost 5 bases, J lost 1 base, and 11 bases lay in between. The CDR3 protein is CASSPRDIQETQYF. CDR3 DNA sequence: TGTGCCAGCAGCCCCCGGGACATCCAAGAGACCCAGTACTTC.

At least ten counts were recorded for this clonotype. The gene calls are TRBV14 and TRBJ2-1; 8 bases align to TRBD1. Looked up from germline, CDR1 is SGHDN and CDR2 is FVKESK. V was clipped by 1 base and J by 8 bases; unmatched bases: 7. There are 15 residues in the CDR3. The CDR3 reads CASSQVDRGLDEQFF. CDR3 bases: TGTGCCAGCAGCCAAGTTGACAGGGGTCTGGATGAGCAGTTCTTC. Full variable domain (outside the CDR3, taken from reference TRBV14 and TRBJ2-1): EAGVTQFPSHSVIEKGQTVTLRCDPISGHDNLYWYRRVMGKEIKFLLHFVKESKQDESGMPNNRFLAERTGGTYSTLKVQPAELEDSGVYFCASSQVDRGLDEQFFGPGTRLTVL.

This clonotype has more than one count but fewer than ten. The chain recombines TRBV20-1 with TRBJ2-4, with TRBD1 as a possible D gene (6 bases). This CDR3 comprises 17 residues. Germline CDR1 is DFQATT and CDR2 is SNEGSKA (reference sequence). Trimming took off 6 bases at V and 0 bases at J, with 21 bases between the two ends. The CDR3 loop reads CSAPDSVMPVAKNIQYF. The CDR3 DNA reads TGCAGTGCCCCGGACAGCGTCATGCCCGTAGCCAAAAACATTCAGTACTTC.

CDR3 protein: CASSLATGAAQIQETQYF. CDR3 DNA sequence: TGCGCCAGCAGCTTGGCTACAGGGGCGGCGCAGATACAAGAGACCCAGTACTTC. The chain recombines TRBV5-1 with TRBJ2-5, with 7 positions matching TRBD1. The CDR3 has 18 residues. Germline CDR1 and CDR2: SGHRS and YFSETQ. The V and J ends lost 0 bases and 2 bases, in that order; junction bases with no gene match: 13.

This clonotype was seen at least ten times. The rearrangement uses TRBV29-1 and TRBJ1-2; D is perhaps TRBD1 (5 bases). The V end lost 3 bases, the J end lost 5 bases, and 13 bases lay between the germline ends. This CDR3 comprises 13 residues. Per the germline V gene, CDR1 is SQVTM and CDR2 is ANQGSEA. CDR3 nucleotide sequence: TGCAGCGTTGATGGGCAGGGTCGGTATGGCTACACCTTC. Its protein is CSVDGQGRYGYTF. The variable domain in full, completed from reference TRBV29-1 and TRBJ1-2, reads SAVISQKPSRDICQRGTSLTIQCQVDSQVTMMFWYRQQPGQSLTLIATANQGSEATYESGFVIDKFPISRPNLTFSTLTVSNMSPEDSSIYLCSVDGQGRYGYTFGSGTRLTVV.